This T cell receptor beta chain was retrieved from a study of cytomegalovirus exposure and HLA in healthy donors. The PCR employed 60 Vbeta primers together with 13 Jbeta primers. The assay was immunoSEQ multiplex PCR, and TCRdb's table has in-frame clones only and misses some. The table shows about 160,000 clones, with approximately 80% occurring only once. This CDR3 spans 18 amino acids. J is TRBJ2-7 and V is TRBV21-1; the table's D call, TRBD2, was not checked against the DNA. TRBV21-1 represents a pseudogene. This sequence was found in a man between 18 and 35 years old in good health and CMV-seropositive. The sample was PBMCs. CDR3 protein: CASSPRGLAGGTPYEQYF. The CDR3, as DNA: TGTGCCAGCAGCCCGCGGGGACTAGCGGGAGGTACCCCCTACGAGCAGTACTTC.